Shown below are 2 T cell receptor beta chains from a single sample sequenced in a study of T-cell memory formation after mild COVID-19. TCRdb re-called the 5' RACE reads with MiXCR, one entry per CDR3 protein. Here the sample spans 300,000 to 350,000 distinct CDR3 sequences, over 11% being singletons. The specimen sequenced was PBMCs or a T cell subset sorted from them (not recorded which). Source of these receptors: a man aged 18 to 35 who had mild COVID-19 (a few samples of this study predate the infection). Cell type and time point are not known.

The table lists this clonotype with a few counts. This chain connects TRBV6-4 to TRBJ2-6; D not resolved. The germline V and J ends were trimmed by 2 bases and 0 bases, with 11 bases remaining between them. CDR1 is MRHNA and CDR2 is SNTAGT in the germline V gene. This CDR3 contains 17 residues. The CDR3 DNA sequence: TGTGCCAGCAGTGACGTCCCTCTAAGCTCTGGGGCCAACGTCCTGACTTTC. It translates to CASSDVPLSSGANVLTF.

The chain couples TRBV10-2 to TRBJ2-7, with D perhaps matching TRBD1 or TRBD2 (5 bases each). Trimming shortened V by 6 bases and J by 1 base, and 10 bases separated the two germline ends. CDR3 length: 13 amino acids. The germline V gene has CDR1 WSHSY and CDR2 SAAADI. CDR3 coding DNA: TGCGCCAGCAGCCCAGGGAGATCCTACGAGCAGTACGTC. This encodes CASSPGRSYEQYV.